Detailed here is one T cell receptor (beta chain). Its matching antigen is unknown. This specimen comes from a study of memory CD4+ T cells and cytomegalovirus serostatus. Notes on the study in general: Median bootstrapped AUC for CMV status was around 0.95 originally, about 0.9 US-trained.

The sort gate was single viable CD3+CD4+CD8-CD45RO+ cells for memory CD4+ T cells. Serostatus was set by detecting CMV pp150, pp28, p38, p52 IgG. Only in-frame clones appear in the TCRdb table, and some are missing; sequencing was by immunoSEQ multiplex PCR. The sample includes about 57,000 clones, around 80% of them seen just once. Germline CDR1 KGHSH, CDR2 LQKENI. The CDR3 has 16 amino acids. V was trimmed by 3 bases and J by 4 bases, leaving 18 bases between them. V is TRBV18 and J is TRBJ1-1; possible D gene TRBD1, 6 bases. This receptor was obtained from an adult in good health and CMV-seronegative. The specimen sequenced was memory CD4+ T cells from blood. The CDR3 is CASSPSGIGGSTEAFF. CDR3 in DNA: TGTGCCAGCTCACCGTCCGGCATAGGGGGAAGCACTGAAGCTTTCTTT.